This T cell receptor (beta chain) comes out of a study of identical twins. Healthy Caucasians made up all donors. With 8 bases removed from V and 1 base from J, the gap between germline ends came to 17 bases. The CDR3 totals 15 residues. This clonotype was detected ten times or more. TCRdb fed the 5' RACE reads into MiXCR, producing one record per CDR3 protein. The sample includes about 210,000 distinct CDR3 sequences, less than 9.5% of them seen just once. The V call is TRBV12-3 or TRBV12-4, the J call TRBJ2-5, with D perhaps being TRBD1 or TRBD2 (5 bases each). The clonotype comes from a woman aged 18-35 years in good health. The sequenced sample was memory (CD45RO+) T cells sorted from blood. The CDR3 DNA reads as TGTGCCAGCTCCAGAGGGGTGTCGTTCCAAGAGACCCAGTACTTC. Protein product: CASSRGVSFQETQYF.